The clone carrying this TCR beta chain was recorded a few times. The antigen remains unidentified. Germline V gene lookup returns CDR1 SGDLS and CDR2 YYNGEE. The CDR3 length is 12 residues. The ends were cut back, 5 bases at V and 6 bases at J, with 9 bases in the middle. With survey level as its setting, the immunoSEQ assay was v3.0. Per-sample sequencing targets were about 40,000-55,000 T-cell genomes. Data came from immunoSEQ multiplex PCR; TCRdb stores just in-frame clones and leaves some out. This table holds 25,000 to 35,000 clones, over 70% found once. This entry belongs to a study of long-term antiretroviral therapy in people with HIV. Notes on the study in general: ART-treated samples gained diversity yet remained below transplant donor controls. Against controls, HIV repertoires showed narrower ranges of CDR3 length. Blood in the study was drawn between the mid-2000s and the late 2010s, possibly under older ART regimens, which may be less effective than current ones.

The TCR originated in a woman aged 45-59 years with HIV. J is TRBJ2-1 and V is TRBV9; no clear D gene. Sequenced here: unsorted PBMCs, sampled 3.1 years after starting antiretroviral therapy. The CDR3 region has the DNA TGTGCCAGCAGTTCGACGGGCAATGAGCAGTTCTTC. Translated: CASSSTGNEQFF.